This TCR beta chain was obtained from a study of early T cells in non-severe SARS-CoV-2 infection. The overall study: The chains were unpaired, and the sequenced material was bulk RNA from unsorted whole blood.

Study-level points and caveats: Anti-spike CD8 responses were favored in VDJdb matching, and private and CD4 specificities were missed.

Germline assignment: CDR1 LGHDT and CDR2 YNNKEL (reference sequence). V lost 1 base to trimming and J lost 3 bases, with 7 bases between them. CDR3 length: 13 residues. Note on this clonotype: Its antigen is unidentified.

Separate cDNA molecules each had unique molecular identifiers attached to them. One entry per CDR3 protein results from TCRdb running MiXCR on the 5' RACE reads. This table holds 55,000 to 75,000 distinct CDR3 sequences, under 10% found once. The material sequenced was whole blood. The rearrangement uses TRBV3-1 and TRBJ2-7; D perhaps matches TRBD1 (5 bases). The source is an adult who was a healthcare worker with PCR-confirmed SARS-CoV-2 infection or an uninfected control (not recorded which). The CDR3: CASSQGGLYEQYF. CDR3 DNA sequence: TGTGCCAGCAGCCAAGGGGGCCTCTACGAGCAGTACTTC.